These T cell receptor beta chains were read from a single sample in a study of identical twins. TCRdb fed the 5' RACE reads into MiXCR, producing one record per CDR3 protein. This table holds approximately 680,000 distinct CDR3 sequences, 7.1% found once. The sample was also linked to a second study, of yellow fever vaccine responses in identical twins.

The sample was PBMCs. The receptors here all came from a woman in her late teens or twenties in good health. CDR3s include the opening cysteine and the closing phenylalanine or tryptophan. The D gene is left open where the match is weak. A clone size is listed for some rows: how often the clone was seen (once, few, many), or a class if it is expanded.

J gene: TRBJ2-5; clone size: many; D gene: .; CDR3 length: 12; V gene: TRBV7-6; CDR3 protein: CASSPNEETQYF; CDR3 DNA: TGTGCCAGCAGTCCAAATGAGGAGACCCAGTACTTC
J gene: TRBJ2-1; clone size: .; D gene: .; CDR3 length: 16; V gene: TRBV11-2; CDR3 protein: CASSLVFGSSYNEQFF; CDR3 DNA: TGTGCCAGCAGCTTAGTATTCGGGAGCTCCTACAATGAGCAGTTCTTC
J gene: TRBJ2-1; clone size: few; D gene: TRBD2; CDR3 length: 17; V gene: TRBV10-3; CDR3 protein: CAIRPGLAGGPVNEQFF; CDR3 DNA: TGTGCCATCAGGCCGGGACTAGCGGGGGGGCCGGTCAATGAGCAGTTCTTC
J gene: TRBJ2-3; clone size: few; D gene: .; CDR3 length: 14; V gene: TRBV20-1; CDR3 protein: CSAAEGTRGDTQYF; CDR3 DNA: TGCAGTGCTGCCGAGGGGACCCGAGGCGATACGCAGTATTTT
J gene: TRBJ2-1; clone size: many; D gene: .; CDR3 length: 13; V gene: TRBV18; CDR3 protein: CASSPQGSNEQFF; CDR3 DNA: TGTGCCAGCTCACCACAGGGTAGCAATGAGCAGTTCTTC
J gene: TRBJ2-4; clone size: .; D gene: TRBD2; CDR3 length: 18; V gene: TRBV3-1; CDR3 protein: CASGPGASGRGAKNIQYF; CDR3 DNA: TGTGCCAGCGGCCCCGGGGCTAGCGGGAGGGGAGCCAAAAACATTCAGTACTTC
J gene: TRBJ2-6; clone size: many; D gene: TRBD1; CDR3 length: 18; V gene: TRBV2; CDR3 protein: CASRGRQGFRSGANVLTF; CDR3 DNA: TGTGCCAGCAGAGGCCGACAGGGATTCCGCTCTGGGGCCAACGTCCTGACTTTC
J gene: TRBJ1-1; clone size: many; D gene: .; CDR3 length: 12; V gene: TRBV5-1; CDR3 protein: CASSLQDTEAFF; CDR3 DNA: TGCGCCAGCAGCTTACAGGACACTGAAGCTTTCTTT
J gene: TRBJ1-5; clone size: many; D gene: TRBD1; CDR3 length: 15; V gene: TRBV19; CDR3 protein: CASATTGSSNQPQHF; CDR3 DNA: TGTGCCAGTGCTACGACAGGGAGCAGCAATCAGCCCCAGCATTTT
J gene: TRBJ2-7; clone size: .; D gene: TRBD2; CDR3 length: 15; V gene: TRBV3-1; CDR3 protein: CASSPTSGSPYEQYF; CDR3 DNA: TGTGCCAGCAGCCCGACTAGCGGGAGTCCCTACGAGCAGTACTTC
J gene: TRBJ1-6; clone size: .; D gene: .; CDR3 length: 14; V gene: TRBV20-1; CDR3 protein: CSAPDSSYNSPLHF; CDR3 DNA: TGCAGTGCTCCGGACAGCTCCTATAATTCACCCCTCCACTTT